These 22 T cell receptor beta chains share one sample of origin, sequenced in a study of T cell responses to AZD1222 COVID-19 vaccine. Assay used: immunoSEQ multiplex PCR; TCRdb lists only in-frame clones, some missing. Of under 110,000 clones in the sample, roughly 87% were seen once. This sample comprised peripheral blood, obtained on day 0 of AZD1222 vaccination. The receptors were sampled from an adult in good health.

The J gene is TRBJ2-1, the V gene TRBV29-1; 10 bases are shared with TRBD2. V lost 8 bases, J lost 8 bases, and 15 bases stayed unmatched. The germline CDR1 and CDR2 sequences are SQVTM and ANQGSEA. This CDR3 spans 15 amino acids. For the CDR3, the DNA is TGCAGCCATCAGGCGAGGGCTAGCGGGAGCTATGAGCAGTTCTTC. Translation: CSHQARASGSYEQFF.

The rearrangement links TRBV28 to TRBJ1-4; TRBD1 might be the D (6 bases). V shed 7 bases and J shed 0 bases, with 12 bases lying between them. This CDR3 has 15 amino acids. The germline V gene has CDR1 MDHEN and CDR2 SYDVKM. The CDR3 DNA reads as TGTGCCAGCATAGTACAGGGTGCAACTAATGAAAAACTGTTTTTT. Protein: CASIVQGATNEKLFF.

The chain couples TRBV2 to TRBJ2-4; 14 bases align to TRBD2. Trimming took 5 bases from V and 0 from J; bases not matched to a gene: 12. CDR1 and CDR2 (germline): SNHLY, FYNNEI. This CDR3 has 20 amino acids. CDR3 amino acids: CASSIRRGLAGDGAKNIQYF. For the CDR3, the DNA is TGTGCCAGCAGTATTCGACGGGGACTAGCGGGAGACGGAGCCAAAAACATTCAGTACTTC.

This rearrangement joins TRBV5-6 to TRBJ2-5; TRBD1 matches 9 bases. The CDR3 loop spans 15 amino acids. J was trimmed by 3 bases and V by 4 bases; bases with no gene match: 7. Germline V CDR1 and CDR2: SGHDT, YYEEEE. CDR3 nucleotide sequence: TGTGCCAGCAGCACCCCGGGACAGGGAGAAGAGACCCAGTACTTC. This codes for CASSTPGQGEETQYF.

The rearrangement joins TRBV19 to TRBJ1-1; weak D call: TRBD1 (6 bases). With 6 bases removed from V and 0 bases from J, the gap between germline ends came to 14 bases. This CDR3 comprises 15 residues. Germline-derived CDR1 and CDR2 are LNHDA and SQIVND (reference sequence). CDR3 sequence reads: CASSQFTGMNTEAFF. For the CDR3, the DNA is TGTGCCAGTAGCCAGTTTACAGGGATGAACACTGAAGCTTTCTTT.

The chain recombines TRBV19 with TRBJ2-2, with a tentative D call TRBD1 (5 bases). The CDR3 has 13 residues. Germline V gene data show CDR1 as LNHDA and CDR2 as SQIVND (reference sequence). The V gene lost 4 bases and the J gene lost 5 bases, with 8 bases spanning the gap. DNA for the CDR3: TGTGCCAGTAGTAGACAGTCTACCGGGGAGCTGTTTTTT. Translated: CASSRQSTGELFF.

This chain uses TRBV3-1 (or the pseudogene TRBV3-2) with TRBJ2-3; 10 positions agree with TRBD2. There are 19 residues in the CDR3. J was trimmed by 1 base and V by 1 base; bases with no gene match: 11. CDR1 LGHDT and CDR2 YNNKEL come from the germline V gene (reference sequence). CDR3 sequence (DNA): TGTGCCAGCAGCCAAGTCCGAGCGGGAGGGATCCGGGGCACAGATACGCAGTATTTT. Amino acid sequence: CASSQVRAGGIRGTDTQYF.

The V and J genes are TRBV21-1 and TRBJ2-7; TRBD2 is the table's D call, not checked against the DNA. TRBV21-1 is a pseudogene locus. This CDR3 has 15 amino acids. The CDR3 sequence is CASSSPLAGGGEQYF. CDR3 DNA: TGTGCCAGCAGCTCCCCGCTAGCGGGAGGTGGCGAGCAGTACTTC.

The gene calls are TRBV28 and TRBJ2-1; 13 bases map to TRBD2. V shed 5 bases, J shed 9 bases, and the junction held 7 bases outside the gene matches. CDR3 length: 15 amino acids. The germline V gene encodes CDR1 MDHEN and CDR2 SYDVKM. CDR3 sequence reads: CASSPGLAGVGEQFF. CDR3 bases: TGTGCCAGCAGTCCCGGACTAGCGGGAGTTGGTGAGCAGTTCTTC.

The chain has TRBV19 and TRBJ2-2, with unresolved D. The V gene's germline CDR1 is LNHDA and CDR2 SQIVND (reference sequence). The CDR3 has 13 amino acids. V lost 8 bases, J lost 5 bases, and 12 bases lay in between. The CDR3 spells CASLRYGTGELFF. As DNA, the CDR3 is TGTGCCAGTCTAAGGTACGGGACCGGGGAGCTGTTTTTT.

The chain is built from TRBV5-1 and TRBJ2-7, with TRBD1 identical over 9 bases. Germline CDR1 reads SGHRS; CDR2 reads YFSETQ. The CDR3 sequence is 14 residues long. V was pared by 3 bases and J by 6 bases, with 7 bases of the junction left unmatched. CDR3 bases: TGCGCCAGCAGCTCGGGACAGGGCTCCGCCGAGCAGTACTTC. It yields the protein CASSSGQGSAEQYF.

This clone was counted once. The chain employs TRBV25-1 and TRBJ1-6; TRBD1 agrees at 12 bases. The CDR3 extends over 16 amino acids. Germline-derived CDR1 and CDR2 are MGHDK and SYGVNS. Trimming removed 4 bases from V and 9 bases from J; junction bases left unmatched: 7. CDR3 DNA sequence: TGTGCCAGCAGTGGAGTGGGACAGGGGGCTTTTTCACCCCTCCACTTT. Its translation is CASSGVGQGAFSPLHF.

The rearrangement links TRBV11-2 to TRBJ1-1, with D possibly TRBD1 on 5 matching bases. V lost 5 bases to trimming and J lost 3 bases, with 10 bases between them. CDR1 and CDR2 from the germline V gene are SGHAT and FQNNGV. This CDR3 is 13 amino acids long. CDR3 amino acids: CASSPTGDTEAFF. In DNA, the CDR3 is TGTGCCAGCAGCCCAACGGGGGACACTGAAGCTTTCTTT.

This chain joins TRBV27 and TRBJ1-5; a possible D gene is TRBD1 (5 bases). CDR3 length: 17 amino acids. Germline V gene sequence: CDR1 MNHEY, CDR2 SMNVEV (reference sequence). V was cut by 5 bases and J by 0 bases, with 17 bases left in between. The CDR3 DNA reads as TGTGCCAGCAGTCTCCAGGGCGGGGGTTATAGCAATCAGCCCCAGCATTTT. It encodes CASSLQGGGYSNQPQHF.

This clone came up once. This chain connects TRBV24-1 to TRBJ2-5; D might be TRBD2 (5 bases). Germline-derived CDR1 and CDR2 are KGHDR and SFDVKD. V gave up 4 bases and J gave up 5 bases, with 10 bases separating them. The CDR3 loop spans 13 amino acids. The CDR3 sequence is CATSELAWETQYF. In DNA form, the CDR3 reads TGTGCCACCAGTGAGCTAGCCTGGGAGACCCAGTACTTC.

The chain carries TRBV7-2 and TRBJ1-5; tentatively, D is TRBD1 (5 bases). Per germline, CDR1 SGHTA and CDR2 FQGNSA. Trimming removed 1 base from V and 6 bases from J, with 16 bases in between. The CDR3 runs to 16 residues. CDR3 DNA: TGTGCCAGCAGCTTAGACTTGGGGCAATGGAGTCAGCCCCAGCATTTT. Protein: CASSLDLGQWSQPQHF. Filled out from reference TRBV7-2 and TRBJ1-5, the complete variable domain reads GAGVSQSPSNKVTEKGKDVELRCDPISGHTALYWYRQSLGQGLEFLIYFQGNSAPDKSGLPSDRFSAERTGGSVSTLTIQRTQQEDSAVYLCASSLDLGQWSQPQHFGDGTRLSIL.

The V call is TRBV6-1, the J call TRBJ2-7, with D perhaps matching TRBD1 (5 bases). V was trimmed by 3 bases and J by 2 bases, leaving 8 bases between them. CDR3 length equals 13 residues. CDR1 is MNHNS and CDR2 is SASEGT in the germline V gene. CDR3 sequence reads: CASSEAGPYEQYF. CDR3 sequence (DNA): TGTGCCAGCAGTGAGGCAGGGCCCTACGAGCAGTACTTC.

J is TRBJ1-3 and V is TRBV27, with unresolved D. The V end lost 4 bases, the J end lost 0 bases, and 7 bases lay between the germline ends. This CDR3 contains 14 residues. The V gene's germline CDR1 is MNHEY and CDR2 SMNVEV (reference sequence). For the CDR3, the DNA is TGTGCCAGCAGTTCACCTGTCTCTGGAAACACCATATATTTT. It yields the protein CASSSPVSGNTIYF.

This chain connects TRBV12-1 to TRBJ1-2. TRBV12-1 is a documented pseudogene. The CDR3 has 15 residues. The DNA for the CDR3 is TGTGCCAGCAGCTTTGAGGGCAGGGGAGGCTATGGCTACACCTTC. Translated: CASSFEGRGGYGYTF.

The chain couples TRBV21-1 to TRBJ2-2; the table's D call, TRBD2, has no DNA check behind it. TRBV21-1 is marked as a pseudogene. This CDR3 spans 21 amino acids. The CDR3 DNA sequence: TGTGCCAGCAGCCCTCCGCGCGGGAGGGGGTTCTTGTGGCTGCGCACCGGGGAGCTGTTTTTT. It translates to CASSPPRGRGFLWLRTGELFF.

This chain joins TRBV10-1 and TRBJ2-7; TRBD2 matches at 8 bases. V shed 2 bases and J 7 bases; nucleotides not matched to a gene: 13. The CDR3 spans 16 residues. Germline assignment: CDR1 WNHNN and CDR2 SYGVQD (reference sequence). CDR3: CASSEVIAGRPGEQYF. The CDR3 DNA reads TGCGCCAGCAGTGAGGTTATAGCGGGAAGGCCGGGGGAGCAGTACTTC.

This clone has just one count. The chain combines TRBV18 with TRBJ1-1; no clear D. The V end lost 1 base, the J end lost 0 bases, and 12 bases lay between the germline ends. Germline V gene lookup returns CDR1 KGHSH and CDR2 LQKENI. The CDR3 has 16 residues. The CDR3 region is CASSPLRASMNTEAFF. The CDR3 nucleotides are TGTGCCAGCTCACCACTACGGGCAAGCATGAACACTGAAGCTTTCTTT.